This T cell receptor (beta chain) originates from a study of glioma-infiltrating T cells. For the study at large: Before surgery, glioma patients received dexamethasone for at most six days. Sequencing aimed for roughly 4.5- to 11-fold coverage of about 920,000 peripheral T cells. Study-wide results and caveats: Shared blood CDR3 signature motifs marked patients with low tissue-blood divergence. CDR3 overlap between tissue and blood was very small.

Germline V gene data show CDR1 as MNHEY and CDR2 as SMNVEV (reference sequence). V shed 3 bases and J 9 bases; nucleotides not matched to a gene: 11. The CDR3 spans 16 residues. Concerning this clonotype itself: What it binds is not known.

TCR alpha and beta CDR3 regions were amplified from RNA using iRepertoire nested multiplex PCR. In TCRdb, the multiplex PCR reads were re-called with MiXCR into one record per CDR3 protein. This sample yields 400,000 or so distinct CDR3 sequences, of which 41% are seen a single time; 12% belongs to the top ten. What was sequenced was glioma tissue, nonneoplastic brain tissue, or PBMCs (not recorded which). V usage is TRBV27 and J usage is TRBJ2-1; TRBD2 agrees at 10 bases. This sequence was found in a human donor with low-grade glioma or glioblastoma, undergoing nonglioma brain surgery, or in good health (not recorded which). CDR3 loop: CASSFLRAGGPGEQFF. In DNA form, the CDR3 reads TGTGCCAGCAGTTTTCTCAGAGCGGGAGGGCCAGGTGAGCAGTTCTTC.